The entry below describes one T cell receptor (beta chain). Its antigen is undetermined. Every donor, a Caucasian adult, lived in Nashville, Tennessee. The record originates from a study of shared clonotypes between healthy human individuals. Assay used: immunoSEQ multiplex PCR; TCRdb lists only in-frame clones, some missing. The data hold roughly 2 million clones, with approximately 95% observed a single time. Notes on the study in general: Of the naive CD4 clonotypes, roughly 5% were shared across a handful of donors.

V lost 6 bases, J lost 3 bases, and 14 bases lay in between. The germline V gene encodes CDR1 KGHSH and CDR2 LQKENI. This CDR3 has 15 amino acids. This receptor was taken from a man between 18 and 35 years old in good health. This chain links TRBV18 with TRBJ2-2, with no clear D. The source material was naive CD4+ T cells sorted from blood. Indicated subset: CD45RA+ positively selected. The DNA for the CDR3 is TGTGCCAGCTCCCTGGGATATCGGGACACCGGGGAGCTGTTTTTT. Encoded protein: CASSLGYRDTGELFF.